This T cell receptor (beta chain) was sequenced for a study of cytomegalovirus exposure and HLA in healthy donors. General observations from the study: A later analysis appeared to link common viral pathogens to several of the most significant clusters. Associated with cytomegalovirus, according to the listing, were around 160 TCR beta chains.

The primer mix had 60 Vbeta and 13 Jbeta primers. Clones were read by immunoSEQ multiplex PCR, and TCRdb kept only the in-frame ones, dropping some. The profile shows some 170,000 clones, over 60% of them singletons. For this clone: Its specificity is not known.

This CDR3 region has 15 residues. The germline gives CDR1 MDHEN, CDR2 SYDVKM. V lost 2 bases and J 2 bases, leaving 12 bases between the germline ends. The receptor comes from a woman aged 25 to 45 in good health and CMV-seronegative. The rearrangement joins TRBV28 to TRBJ2-5, with D tentatively TRBD1 (5 bases). The sequencing input was PBMCs. DNA for the CDR3: TGTGCCAGCAGTTTAATCAGAAGGGGACAAGAGACCCAGTACTTC. The encoded protein is CASSLIRRGQETQYF.